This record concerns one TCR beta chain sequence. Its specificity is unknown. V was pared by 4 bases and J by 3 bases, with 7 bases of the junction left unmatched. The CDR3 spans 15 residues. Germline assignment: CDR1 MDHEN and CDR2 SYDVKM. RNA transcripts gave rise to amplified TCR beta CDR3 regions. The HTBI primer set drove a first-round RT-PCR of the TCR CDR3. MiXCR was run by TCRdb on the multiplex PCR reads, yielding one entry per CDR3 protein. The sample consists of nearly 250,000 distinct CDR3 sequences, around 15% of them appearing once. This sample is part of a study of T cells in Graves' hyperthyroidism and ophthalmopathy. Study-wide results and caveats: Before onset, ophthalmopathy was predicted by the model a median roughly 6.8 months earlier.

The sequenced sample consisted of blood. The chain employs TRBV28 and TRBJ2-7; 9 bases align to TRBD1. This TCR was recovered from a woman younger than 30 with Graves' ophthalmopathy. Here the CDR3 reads CASSSPTGQGYEQYF. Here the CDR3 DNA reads TGTGCCAGCAGTTCCCCCACGGGACAGGGCTACGAGCAGTACTTC.